The table lists the clone carrying this TCR beta chain with a few counts. As yet, its antigen is unknown. The CDR3 runs 17 residues. V was trimmed by 4 bases and J by 0 bases, leaving 17 bases between them. Germline loops: CDR1 SGHTS, CDR2 YDEGEE. TCR beta CDR3 regions were amplified from RNA transcripts. RT-PCR in the first round (using the HTBI primer set) targeted the TCR CDR3. TCRdb re-called the multiplex PCR reads through MiXCR, storing one row per CDR3 protein. The sample contains over 500,000 distinct CDR3 sequences, roughly 15% of which appear only once. The sample originates from a study of T cells in Graves' hyperthyroidism and ophthalmopathy. Study results and caveats: Blood also contained most expanded thyroid clonotypes above 0.001.

With duration under 3 months, ophthalmopathy was active: Clinical Activity Score at least 3, NOSPECS at least 4. The sequence derives from a woman in her thirties with Graves' ophthalmopathy. The genes are TRBV5-8 and TRBJ2-1; tentative D call: TRBD2 (6 bases). Sequences were obtained from blood. The CDR3 spells CASSLGGGRRSYNEQFF. CDR3 nucleotides: TGTGCCAGCAGCCTGGGGGGTGGAAGACGCTCCTACAATGAGCAGTTCTTC.